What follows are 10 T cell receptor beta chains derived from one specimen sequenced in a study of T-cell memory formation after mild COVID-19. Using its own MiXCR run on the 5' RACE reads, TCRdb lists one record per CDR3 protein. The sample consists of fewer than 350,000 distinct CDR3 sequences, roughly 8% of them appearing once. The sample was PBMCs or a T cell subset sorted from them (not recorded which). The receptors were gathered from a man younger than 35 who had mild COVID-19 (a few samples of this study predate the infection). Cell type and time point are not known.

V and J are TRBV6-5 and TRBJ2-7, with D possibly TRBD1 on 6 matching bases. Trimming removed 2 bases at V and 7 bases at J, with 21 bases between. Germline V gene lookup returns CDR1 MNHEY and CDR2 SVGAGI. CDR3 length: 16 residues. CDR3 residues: CASSYAVAVEGGEQYF. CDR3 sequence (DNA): TGTGCCAGCAGTTACGCGGTGGCTGTCGAAGGGGGAGAGCAGTACTTC.

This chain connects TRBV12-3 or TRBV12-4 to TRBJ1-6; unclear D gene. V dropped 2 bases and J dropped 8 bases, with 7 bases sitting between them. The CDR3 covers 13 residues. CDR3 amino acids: CASSLRSYSPLHF. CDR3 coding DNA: TGTGCCAGCAGTTTACGGAGTTATTCACCCCTCCACTTT.

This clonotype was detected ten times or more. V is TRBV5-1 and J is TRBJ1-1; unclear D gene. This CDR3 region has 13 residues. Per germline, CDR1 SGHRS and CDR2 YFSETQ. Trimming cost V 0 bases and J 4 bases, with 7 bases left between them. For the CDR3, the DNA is TGCGCCAGCAGCTTGGTTCGTTCCACTGAAGCTTTCTTT. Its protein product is CASSLVRSTEAFF.

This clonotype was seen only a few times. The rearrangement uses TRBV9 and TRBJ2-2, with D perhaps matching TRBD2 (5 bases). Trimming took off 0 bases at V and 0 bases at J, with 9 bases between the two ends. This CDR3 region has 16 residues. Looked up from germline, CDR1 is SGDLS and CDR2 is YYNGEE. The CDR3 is CASSVGEFANTGELFF. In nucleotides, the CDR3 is TGTGCCAGCAGCGTAGGGGAGTTCGCGAACACCGGGGAGCTGTTTTTT. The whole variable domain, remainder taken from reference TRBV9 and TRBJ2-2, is DSGVTQTPKHLITATGQRVTLRCSPRSGDLSVYWYQQSLDQGLQFLIQYYNGEERAKGNILERFSAQQFPDLHSELNLSSLELGDSALYFCASSVGEFANTGELFFGEGSRLTVL.

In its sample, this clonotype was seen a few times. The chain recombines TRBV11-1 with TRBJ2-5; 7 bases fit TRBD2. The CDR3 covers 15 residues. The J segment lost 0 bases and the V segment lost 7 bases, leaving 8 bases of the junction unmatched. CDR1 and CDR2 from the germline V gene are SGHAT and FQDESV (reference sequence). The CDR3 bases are TGTGCCAGCATCGCCACCGGGGGGAACCAAGAGACCCAGTACTTC. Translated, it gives CASIATGGNQETQYF.

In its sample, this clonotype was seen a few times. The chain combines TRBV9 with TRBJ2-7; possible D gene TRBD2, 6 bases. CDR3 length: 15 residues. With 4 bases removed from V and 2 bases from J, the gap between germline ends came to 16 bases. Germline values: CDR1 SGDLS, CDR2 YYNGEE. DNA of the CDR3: TGTGCCAGCAGCCCCCGGGACTCCCATGCCTACGAGCAGTACTTC. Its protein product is CASSPRDSHAYEQYF.

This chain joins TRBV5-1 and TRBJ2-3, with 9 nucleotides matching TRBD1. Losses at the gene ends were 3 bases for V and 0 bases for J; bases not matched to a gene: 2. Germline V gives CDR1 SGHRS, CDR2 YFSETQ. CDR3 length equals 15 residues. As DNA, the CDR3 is TGCGCCAGCAGCTCGGACAGGGGCAGCACAGATACGCAGTATTTT. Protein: CASSSDRGSTDTQYF.

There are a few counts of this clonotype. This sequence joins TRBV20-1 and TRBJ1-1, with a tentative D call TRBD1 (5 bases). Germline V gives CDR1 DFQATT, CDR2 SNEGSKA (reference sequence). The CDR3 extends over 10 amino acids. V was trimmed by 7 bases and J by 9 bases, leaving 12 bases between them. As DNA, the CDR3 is TGCAGTGTAATCCGACAGAAAGCTTTCTTT. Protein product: CSVIRQKAFF.

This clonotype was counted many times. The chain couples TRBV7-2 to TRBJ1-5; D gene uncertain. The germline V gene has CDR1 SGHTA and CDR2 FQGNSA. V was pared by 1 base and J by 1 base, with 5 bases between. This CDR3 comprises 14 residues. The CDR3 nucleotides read TGTGCCAGCAGCTTAGGCCTCAGCAATCAGCCCCAGCATTTT. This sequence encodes CASSLGLSNQPQHF.

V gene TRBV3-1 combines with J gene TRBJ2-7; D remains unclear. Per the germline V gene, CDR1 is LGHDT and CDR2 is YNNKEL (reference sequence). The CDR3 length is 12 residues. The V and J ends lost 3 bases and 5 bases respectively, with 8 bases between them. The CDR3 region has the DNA TGTGCCAGCAGCCACGGACGGAACGAGCAGTACTTC. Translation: CASSHGRNEQYF.